These 21 T cell receptor beta chains were sequenced from one sample in a study of cytomegalovirus exposure and HLA in healthy donors. Use of 60 Vbeta and 13 Jbeta primers characterized the PCR. Sequencing used immunoSEQ multiplex PCR; TCRdb keeps in-frame clones, though not all of them. The sample holds roughly 90,000 clones, roughly 75% seen once. The sequenced material came from PBMCs. The receptors here all came from a man aged 30-40 years in good health and CMV-seronegative.

The J gene is TRBJ2-7, the V gene TRBV10-1; D possibly corresponds to TRBD1 (5 bases). CDR1 is WNHNN, CDR2 SYGVQD, per germline (reference sequence). The CDR3 length is 13 residues. Trimming removed 5 bases from V and 1 base from J, with 9 bases in between. This chain's CDR3 is CASSQGASYEQYF. CDR3 nucleotide sequence: TGCGCCAGCAGTCAGGGTGCGTCCTACGAGCAGTACTTC.

This clone was picked up one time. The chain uses TRBV4-2 and TRBJ2-6, with 8 positions matching TRBD1. Losses at the gene ends were 7 bases for V and 0 bases for J; bases not matched to a gene: 8. The CDR3 is 17 amino acids. The V gene's germline CDR1 is LGHNA and CDR2 YNFKEQ. The CDR3 DNA reads as TGTGCCAGCACCCCGGGACAGGCAAGCTCTGGGGCCAACGTCCTGACTTTC. Translated, it gives CASTPGQASSGANVLTF.

Here the CDR3 reads CASRGGGDEKLFF. The CDR3 DNA reads TGTGCCAGCAGGGGGGGTGGTGATGAAAAACTGTTTTTT. The J gene is TRBJ1-4, the V gene TRBV9; a possible D gene is TRBD1 (5 bases). The CDR3 contains 13 residues. In germline, CDR1 is SGDLS, CDR2 YYNGEE. With 5 bases removed from V and 6 bases from J, the gap between germline ends came to 11 bases.

This sequence joins TRBV7-9 and TRBJ1-1, with 10 bases that match TRBD1. This CDR3 comprises 16 residues. With 5 bases clipped from V and 5 bases from J, the junction kept 11 bases outside the gene matches. The germline V gene has CDR1 SEHNR and CDR2 FQNEAQ (reference sequence). CDR3 DNA sequence: TGTGCCAGCAGCCGCGCGAGGGACAGGGGAGTGACTGAAGCTTTCTTT. This translates into CASSRARDRGVTEAFF.

The J gene is TRBJ1-2, the V gene TRBV7-9; D ambiguous. This CDR3 contains 15 residues. Germline lookup yields CDR1 SEHNR and CDR2 FQNEAQ (reference sequence). V dropped 2 bases and J dropped 2 bases, with 12 bases sitting between them. As DNA, the CDR3 is TGTGCCAGCAGCTTATTTGGAGGCGGCAACTATGGCTACACCTTC. Protein product: CASSLFGGGNYGYTF.

The J gene is TRBJ2-5, the V gene TRBV15, with TRBD2 identical over 13 bases. This CDR3 has 15 residues. With 3 bases clipped from V and 2 bases from J, the junction kept 0 bases outside the gene matches. CDR1 LNHNV and CDR2 YYDKDF come from the germline V gene (reference sequence). CDR3 nucleotides: TGTGCCACCAGCAGGGGACTAGCGGGACAAGAGACCCAGTACTTC. Translating gives CATSRGLAGQETQYF.

The chain carries TRBV7-2 and TRBJ2-1, with 7 bases that match TRBD2. The CDR3 contains 15 residues. The ends lost 5 bases at V and 9 bases at J; junction bases unmatched: 13. Germline lookup yields CDR1 SGHTA and CDR2 FQGNSA. CDR3 sequence: CASSPEGLTGGEQFF. The CDR3 DNA reads TGTGCCAGCAGCCCCGAGGGACTCACGGGGGGTGAGCAGTTCTTC.

CDR3 bases: TGCGCCAGCAGCCAAGGACAGTTCAATCAGCCCCAGCATTTT. It specifies CASSQGQFNQPQHF. V is TRBV4-1 and J is TRBJ1-5; tentative D call: TRBD1 (5 bases). Germline CDR1 MGHRA, CDR2 YSYEKL. This CDR3 has 14 amino acids. Trimming pared 1 base from V and 3 bases from J, leaving 7 bases between.

The chain employs TRBV4-1 and TRBJ2-5, with no clear D. The CDR3 has 14 residues. CDR1 is MGHRA, CDR2 YSYEKL, per germline. Trimming removed 4 bases at V and 2 bases at J, with 11 bases between. The CDR3 loop is CASSRLGQQETQYF. The CDR3, as DNA: TGCGCCAGCAGCCGATTGGGCCAACAAGAGACCCAGTACTTC.

The chain has TRBV27 and TRBJ2-1; perhaps TRBD2 as D (6 bases). This CDR3 has 15 amino acids. V was cut by 7 bases and J by 5 bases, with 18 bases left in between. Germline CDR1 is MNHEY and CDR2 is SMNVEV (reference sequence). CDR3 amino acids: CASNRGAGKNNEQFF. CDR3 coding DNA: TGTGCCAGCAATCGCGGGGCAGGGAAGAACAATGAGCAGTTCTTC.

This clone showed up just a few times. The V and J genes are TRBV30 and TRBJ1-6; no definite D call. The CDR3 consists of 14 residues. CDR1 GTSNPN and CDR2 SVGIG come from the germline V gene (reference sequence). Trimming shortened V by 4 bases and J by 7 bases, and 14 bases separated the two germline ends. CDR3 nucleotide sequence: TGTGCCTGGACATTACTGAGAGGAAATTCACCCCTCCACTTT. Protein product: CAWTLLRGNSPLHF.

V is TRBV5-4 and J is TRBJ1-2, with D possibly TRBD1 on 6 matching bases. The V gene lost 3 bases and the J gene lost 8 bases, with 20 bases spanning the gap. Germline V gene data show CDR1 as SGHNT and CDR2 as YYREEE (reference sequence). The CDR3 is 15 residues long. The CDR3 is CASSYQGSGDFGYTF. CDR3 nucleotide sequence: TGTGCCAGCAGCTACCAGGGGAGCGGGGACTTCGGCTACACCTTC.

This rearrangement joins TRBV7-6 to TRBJ2-5; TRBD1 aligns across 7 bases. Germline CDR1 reads SGHVS; CDR2 reads FNYEAQ. The ends lost 5 bases at V and 6 bases at J; junction bases unmatched: 6. The CDR3 is 13 amino acids. CDR3 DNA sequence: TGTGCCAGCAGCCTCAGACAGGGAAAGACCCAGTACTTC. This gives the protein CASSLRQGKTQYF.

This rearrangement joins TRBV10-3 to TRBJ2-1; D unresolved. This CDR3 region has 13 residues. The V end lost 4 bases, the J end lost 5 bases, and 9 bases lay between the germline ends. Germline values: CDR1 ENHRY, CDR2 SYGVKD. CDR3 in amino acids: CAISGLSDNEQFF. CDR3 in DNA: TGTGCCATCAGTGGCCTCAGCGACAATGAGCAGTTCTTC.

V gene TRBV29-1 combines with J gene TRBJ1-1; TRBD1 might be the D (5 bases). CDR3 size: 13 residues. V was clipped by 7 bases and J by 4 bases, with 16 bases between them. Germline CDR1 and CDR2: SQVTM and ANQGSEA. CDR3 region: CSATPRGGTEAFF. Written as DNA, the CDR3 is TGCAGCGCCACGCCGCGGGGGGGCACTGAAGCTTTCTTT.

The chain employs TRBV30 and TRBJ2-3; D perhaps matches TRBD1 (5 bases). Trimming left V 2 bases short and J 2 bases short, with 14 bases between. Germline V CDR1 and CDR2: GTSNPN, SVGIG (reference sequence). The CDR3 is made up of 15 amino acids. This chain's CDR3 is CAWSRIGVFTDTQYF. The CDR3 DNA sequence: TGTGCCTGGAGTAGGATAGGGGTCTTCACAGATACGCAGTATTTT.

The rearrangement uses TRBV5-1 and TRBJ2-2; D is ambiguous. Germline CDR1 SGHRS, CDR2 YFSETQ. This CDR3 is built from 13 residues. With 6 bases removed from V and 8 bases from J, the gap between germline ends came to 14 bases. CDR3 sequence: CASTIASPGELFF. The CDR3 coding sequence is TGCGCCAGCACCATAGCCTCTCCAGGGGAGCTGTTTTTT.

The gene calls are TRBV28 and TRBJ1-5; TRBD1 matches 7 bases. CDR3 length equals 14 residues. With 6 bases clipped from V and 2 bases from J, the junction kept 4 bases outside the gene matches. Per germline, CDR1 MDHEN and CDR2 SYDVKM. The CDR3 sequence: CASRITGGNQPQHF. DNA for the CDR3: TGTGCCAGCAGAATAACAGGGGGCAATCAGCCCCAGCATTTT.

J is TRBJ2-5 and V is TRBV6-5; 10 bases map to TRBD1. V trimming: 6 bases; J trimming: 5 bases; junction bases outside the gene matches: 6. Germline CDR1 MNHEY, CDR2 SVGAGI. CDR3 size: 14 residues. CDR3 residues: CASRPGQGMETQYF. The CDR3 bases are TGTGCCAGCAGACCGGGACAGGGGATGGAGACCCAGTACTTC.

The chain combines TRBV29-1 with TRBJ2-5; 9 nucleotides match TRBD2. The CDR3 has 16 residues. Trimming removed 3 bases from V and 5 bases from J; junction bases left unmatched: 13. The germline gives CDR1 SQVTM, CDR2 ANQGSEA. The CDR3 here is CSVEEAAGGGTETQYF. CDR3 coding DNA: TGCAGCGTTGAGGAGGCGGCGGGAGGGGGTACGGAGACCCAGTACTTC.

The chain employs TRBV11-2 and TRBJ1-5; D is unclear. Looked up from germline, CDR1 is SGHAT and CDR2 is FQNNGV. The CDR3 has 16 residues. The V end was cut by 2 bases, the J end by 4 bases, with 15 bases between. The CDR3 DNA follows: TGTGCCAGCAGCTTATTCGGAGGGCGCGATAATCAGCCCCAGCATTTT. It specifies CASSLFGGRDNQPQHF.